This TCR beta chain was profiled in a study of T cell responses to AZD1222 COVID-19 vaccine. Unmatched junction bases numbered 11, after V lost 0 bases and J lost 8 bases. The CDR3 spans 16 residues. CDR1 LGHDT and CDR2 YNNKEL come from the germline V gene (reference sequence). Using immunoSEQ multiplex PCR, the repertoire was profiled, and TCRdb retains in-frame clones only, with some absent. The data hold around 160,000 clones, with 82% observed a single time. The sample was peripheral blood, taken on day 0 of MenACWY control vaccination. The V call is TRBV3-1 (or the pseudogene TRBV3-2), the J call TRBJ1-2, with TRBD1 matching 8 bases. This TCR came from an adult in good health. The CDR3 region is CASSQDRGTGRRGYTF. The CDR3 DNA reads TGTGCCAGCAGCCAAGATCGGGGGACAGGAAGGAGGGGCTACACCTTC.